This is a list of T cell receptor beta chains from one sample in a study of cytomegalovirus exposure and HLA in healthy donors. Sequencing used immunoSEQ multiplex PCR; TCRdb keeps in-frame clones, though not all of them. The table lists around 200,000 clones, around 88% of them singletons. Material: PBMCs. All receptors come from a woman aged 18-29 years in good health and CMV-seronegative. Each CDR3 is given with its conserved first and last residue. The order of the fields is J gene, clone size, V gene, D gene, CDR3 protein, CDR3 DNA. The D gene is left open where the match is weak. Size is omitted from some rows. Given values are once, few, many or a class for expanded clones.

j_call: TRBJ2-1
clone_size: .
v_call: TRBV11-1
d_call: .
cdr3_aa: CASSLDTEYNEQFF
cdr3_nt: TGTGCCAGCAGCTTAGATACAGAATACAATGAGCAGTTCTTC

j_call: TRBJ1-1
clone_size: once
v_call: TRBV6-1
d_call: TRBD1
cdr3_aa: CASSEWTGVNTEAFF
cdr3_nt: TGTGCCAGCAGTGAATGGACAGGGGTGAACACTGAAGCTTTCTTT

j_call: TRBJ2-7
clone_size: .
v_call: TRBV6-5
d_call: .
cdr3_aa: CASSYSTDLTRQYF
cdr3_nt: TGTGCCAGCAGTTACTCTACAGATCTTACGAGGCAGTACTTC

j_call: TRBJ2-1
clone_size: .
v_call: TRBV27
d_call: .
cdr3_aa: CASKIRDSDYNEQFF
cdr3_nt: TGTGCCAGCAAAATTCGGGACTCAGACTACAATGAGCAGTTCTTC

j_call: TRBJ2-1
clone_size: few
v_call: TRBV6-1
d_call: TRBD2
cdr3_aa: CASSEIAGEFNEQFF
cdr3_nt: TGTGCCAGCAGCGAAATAGCGGGAGAATTCAATGAGCAGTTCTTC

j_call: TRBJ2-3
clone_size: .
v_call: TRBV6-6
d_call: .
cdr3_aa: CASTYYSTDTQYF
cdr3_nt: TGTGCCAGCACCTACTATAGCACAGATACGCAGTATTTT

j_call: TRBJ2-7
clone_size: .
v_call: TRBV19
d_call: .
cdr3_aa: CASSFRAWGYEQYF
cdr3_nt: TGTGCCAGTAGTTTCAGGGCTTGGGGATACGAGCAGTACTTC

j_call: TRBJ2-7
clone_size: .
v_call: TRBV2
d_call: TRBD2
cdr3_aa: CASSQGPSGRYEQYF
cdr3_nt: TGTGCCAGCAGTCAAGGGCCTAGCGGGCGCTACGAGCAGTACTTC

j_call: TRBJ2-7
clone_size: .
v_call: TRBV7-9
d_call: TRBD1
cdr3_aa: CASSPQPGQERVWQYF
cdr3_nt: TGTGCCAGCAGCCCCCAACCGGGACAGGAGAGGGTGTGGCAGTACTTC

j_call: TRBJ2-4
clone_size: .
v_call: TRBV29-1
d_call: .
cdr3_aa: CSVGGQGNIQYF
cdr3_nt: TGCAGCGTTGGGGGGCAGGGAAACATTCAGTACTTC

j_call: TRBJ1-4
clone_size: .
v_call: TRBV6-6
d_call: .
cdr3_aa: CASSRDMGEEKLFF
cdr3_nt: TGTGCCAGCAGTCGGGACATGGGGGAGGAAAAACTGTTTTTT

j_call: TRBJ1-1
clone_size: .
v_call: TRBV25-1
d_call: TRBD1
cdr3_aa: CASSEWTGGRAEAFF
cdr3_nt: TGTGCCAGCAGTGAATGGACAGGGGGCAGGGCCGAAGCTTTCTTT

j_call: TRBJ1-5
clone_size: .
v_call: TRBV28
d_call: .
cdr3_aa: CASSSDLTGGAQPQHF
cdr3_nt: TGTGCCAGCAGTTCCGATCTCACGGGGGGGGCACAGCCCCAGCATTTT

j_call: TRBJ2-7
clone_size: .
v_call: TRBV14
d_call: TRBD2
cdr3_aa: CASSQSQGLAGVYEQYF
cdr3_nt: TGTGCCAGCAGCCAATCCCAGGGCCTAGCGGGAGTCTACGAGCAGTACTTC

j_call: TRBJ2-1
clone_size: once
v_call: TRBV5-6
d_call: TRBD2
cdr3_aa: CASSLVWREGPYNEQFF
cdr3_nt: TGTGCCAGCAGCTTGGTTTGGCGGGAGGGCCCCTACAATGAGCAGTTCTTC

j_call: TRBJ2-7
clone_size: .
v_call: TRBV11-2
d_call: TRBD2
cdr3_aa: CASSLKLGTRRGEQYF
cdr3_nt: TGTGCCAGCAGCTTAAAACTAGGGACTAGAAGAGGTGAGCAGTACTTC

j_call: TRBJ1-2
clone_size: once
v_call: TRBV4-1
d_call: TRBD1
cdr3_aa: CASSQETADRVTGYTF
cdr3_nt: TGCGCCAGCAGCCAAGAGACCGCGGACAGGGTTACGGGCTACACCTTC

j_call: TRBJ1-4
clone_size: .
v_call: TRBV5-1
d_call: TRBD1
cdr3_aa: CASSYKSPGQGRTNEKLFF
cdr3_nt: TGCGCCAGCAGCTACAAGTCCCCGGGACAGGGGAGAACTAATGAAAAACTGTTTTTT

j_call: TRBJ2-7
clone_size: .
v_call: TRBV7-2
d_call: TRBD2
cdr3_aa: CASSSGTISYEQYF
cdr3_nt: TGTGCCAGCAGCTCCGGGACTATAAGCTACGAGCAGTACTTC

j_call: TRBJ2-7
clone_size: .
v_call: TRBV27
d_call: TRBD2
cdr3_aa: CASSTGLAGAYEQYF
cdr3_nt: TGTGCCAGCAGCACAGGACTAGCGGGGGCCTACGAGCAGTACTTC

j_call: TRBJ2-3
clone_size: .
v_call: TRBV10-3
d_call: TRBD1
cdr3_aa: CAISRQGGNTDTQYF
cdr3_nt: TGTGCCATCAGTCGACAGGGGGGAAACACAGATACGCAGTATTTT

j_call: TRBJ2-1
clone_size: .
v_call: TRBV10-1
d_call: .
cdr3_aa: CASSIGIRDNEQFF
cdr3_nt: TGCGCCAGCAGTATAGGGATCCGGGATAATGAGCAGTTCTTC

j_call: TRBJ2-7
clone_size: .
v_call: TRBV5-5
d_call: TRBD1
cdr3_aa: CASSLSLTGTSSYEQYF
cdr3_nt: TGTGCCAGCAGCCTATCCCTGACAGGGACGAGCTCCTACGAGCAGTACTTC

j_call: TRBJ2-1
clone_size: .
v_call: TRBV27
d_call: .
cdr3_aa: CASSPPKKLPPRNNEQFF
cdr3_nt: TGTGCCAGCAGTCCGCCAAAAAAACTACCCCCCCGCAACAATGAGCAGTTCTTC

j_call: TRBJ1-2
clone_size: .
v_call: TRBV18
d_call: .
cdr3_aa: CASSGKGDGYTF
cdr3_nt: TGTGCCAGCTCAGGAAAAGGGGATGGCTACACCTTC

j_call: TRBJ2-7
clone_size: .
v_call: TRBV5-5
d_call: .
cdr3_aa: CASSGGVSYEQYF
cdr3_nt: TGTGCCAGCAGCGGAGGGGTAAGCTACGAGCAGTACTTC

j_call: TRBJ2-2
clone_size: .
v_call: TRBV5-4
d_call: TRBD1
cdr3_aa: CASSFQGAGELFF
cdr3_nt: TGTGCCAGCAGCTTCCAGGGGGCCGGGGAGCTGTTTTTT

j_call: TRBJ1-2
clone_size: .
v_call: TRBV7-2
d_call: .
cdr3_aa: CASSLAGAPEDGYTF
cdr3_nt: TGTGCCAGCAGCTTAGCGGGGGCACCGGAGGATGGCTACACCTTC

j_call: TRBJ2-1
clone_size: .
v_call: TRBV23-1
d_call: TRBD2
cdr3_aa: CASSQFISGLAGNEQFF
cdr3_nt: TGCGCCAGCAGTCAATTCATATCCGGACTAGCGGGTAATGAGCAGTTCTTC

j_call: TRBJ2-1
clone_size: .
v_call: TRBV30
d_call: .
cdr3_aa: CAWSLGGNNEQFF
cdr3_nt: TGTGCCTGGAGTCTAGGTGGCAACAATGAGCAGTTCTTC

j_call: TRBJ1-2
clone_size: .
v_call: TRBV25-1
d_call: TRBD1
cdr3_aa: CASSETGAGYGYTF
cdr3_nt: TGTGCCAGCAGTGAAACAGGGGCTGGCTATGGCTACACCTTC

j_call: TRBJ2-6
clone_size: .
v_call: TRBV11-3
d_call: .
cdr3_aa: CASSVPGANVLTF
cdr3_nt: TGTGCCAGCAGTGTCCCAGGGGCCAACGTCCTGACTTTC

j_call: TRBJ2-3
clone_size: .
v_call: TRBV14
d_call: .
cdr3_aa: CASSKLTSTDTQYF
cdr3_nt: TGTGCCAGCAGCAAACTTACCAGCACAGATACGCAGTATTTT

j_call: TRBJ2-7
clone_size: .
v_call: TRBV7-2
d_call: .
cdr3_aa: CASSLAGGSYEQYF
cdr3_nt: TGTGCCAGCAGCTTAGCGGGAGGCTCCTACGAGCAGTACTTC

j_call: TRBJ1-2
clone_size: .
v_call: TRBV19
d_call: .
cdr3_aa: CASSPGGRATF
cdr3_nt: TGTGCCAGTAGTCCTGGCGGCAGGGCCACCTTC

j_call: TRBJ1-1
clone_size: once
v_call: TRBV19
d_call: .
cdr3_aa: CASHDSTEAFF
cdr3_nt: TGTGCCAGTCACGACAGCACTGAAGCTTTCTTT

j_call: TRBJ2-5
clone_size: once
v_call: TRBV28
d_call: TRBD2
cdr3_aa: CASSLLRDRLAGEETQYF
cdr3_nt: TGTGCCAGCAGTTTACTCCGCGATCGGCTAGCGGGAGAAGAGACCCAGTACTTC

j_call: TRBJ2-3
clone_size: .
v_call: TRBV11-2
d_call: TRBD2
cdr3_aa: CATDASGRRGASTDTQYF
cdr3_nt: TGTGCTACTGATGCTAGCGGGAGGAGGGGGGCTAGCACAGATACGCAGTATTTT

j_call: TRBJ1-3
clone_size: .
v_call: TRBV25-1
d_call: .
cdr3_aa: CASSDPGDGNTIYF
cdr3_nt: TGTGCCAGCAGTGATCCAGGGGATGGAAACACCATATATTTT

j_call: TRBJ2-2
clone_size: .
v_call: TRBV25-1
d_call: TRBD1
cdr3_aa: CASSTVGQGSTGELFF
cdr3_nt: TGTGCCAGCAGTACCGTAGGACAGGGGTCCACCGGGGAGCTGTTTTTT

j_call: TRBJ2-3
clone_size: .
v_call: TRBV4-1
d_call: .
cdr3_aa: CASSQDARVVEYF
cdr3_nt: TGCGCCAGCAGCCAAGATGCGAGAGTTGTGGAGTATTTT

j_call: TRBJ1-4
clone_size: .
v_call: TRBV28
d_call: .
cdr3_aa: CASSLGESTKLFF
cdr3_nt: TGTGCCAGCAGTTTAGGAGAGTCAACGAAACTGTTTTTT

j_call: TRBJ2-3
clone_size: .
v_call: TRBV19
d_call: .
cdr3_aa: CASRSFSTDTQYF
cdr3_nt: TGTGCCAGTAGATCGTTTAGCACAGATACGCAGTATTTT

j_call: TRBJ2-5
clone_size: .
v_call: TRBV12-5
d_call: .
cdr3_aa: CASGLSGGETQYF
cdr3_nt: TGTGCTAGTGGTCTCTCCGGCGGAGAGACCCAGTACTTC

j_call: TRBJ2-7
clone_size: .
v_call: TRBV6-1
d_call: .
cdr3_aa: CASADYYEQYF
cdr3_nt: TGTGCCAGCGCGGATTATTACGAGCAGTACTTC

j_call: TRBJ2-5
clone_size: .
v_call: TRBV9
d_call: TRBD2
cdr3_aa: CASSTSTSGRETQYF
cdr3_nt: TGTGCCAGCAGCACCTCAACTAGCGGGAGGGAGACCCAGTACTTC

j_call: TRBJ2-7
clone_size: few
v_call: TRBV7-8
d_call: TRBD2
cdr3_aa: CASSSSGGLGYEQYF
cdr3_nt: TGTGCCAGCAGCTCCTCGGGAGGTCTCGGCTACGAGCAGTACTTC

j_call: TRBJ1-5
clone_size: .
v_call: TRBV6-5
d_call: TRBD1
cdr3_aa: CASSLHRGNQPQHF
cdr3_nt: TGTGCCAGCAGCCTACACAGGGGGAATCAGCCCCAGCATTTT

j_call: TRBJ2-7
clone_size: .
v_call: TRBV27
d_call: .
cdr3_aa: CASSSTYEQYF
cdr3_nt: TGTGCCAGCAGTTCTACCTACGAGCAGTACTTC